This T cell receptor (beta chain) stems from a study of control samples from healthy donors and cancer patients. Only in-frame clones appear in the TCRdb table, and some are missing; sequencing was by immunoSEQ multiplex PCR. The sample has about 150,000 clones, over 85% seen once. Source material: blood. The source is a man in his forties or fifties in good health.

Here the CDR3 DNA reads TGTGCCAGCAGTGAGGACCGACTCTCCTACAATGAGCAGTTCTTC. This gives the protein CASSEDRLSYNEQFF. The chain couples TRBV6-1 to TRBJ2-1; no reliable D call. V lost 3 bases, J lost 0 bases, and 9 bases lay in between. The CDR3 spans 15 residues. Germline V gives CDR1 MNHNS, CDR2 SASEGT.